This is a list of T cell receptor beta chains from one sample in a study of human T cells and chemical hapten exposure. MiXCR was run by TCRdb on the RACE reads, yielding one entry per CDR3 protein. The data show fewer than 500,000 distinct CDR3 sequences, roughly 4.8% seen once. The sample in question was whole blood, obtained in connection with sensitization to the hapten diphenylcyclopropenone (DPC). These TCRs come from a woman in her fifties or sixties with alopecia areata. Some clones in this sample may be carry-over from other donors' samples. CDR3s include the opening cysteine and the closing phenylalanine or tryptophan. Only part of the rows carry a size: once, few, many, or a class if the clone is expanded.

V	size	J	CDR3
TRBV9	many	TRBJ2-1	CASSPRAGGPYNEQFF
TRBV12-3/TRBV12-4	many	TRBJ2-2	CASSPDTGELFF
TRBV29-1	NA	TRBJ2-7	CSVAGNSNDQYF
TRBV4-3	many	TRBJ1-4	CASSQFSVATNEKLFF
TRBV10-3	few	TRBJ2-7	CAISGAAVVDEQYF
TRBV30	many	TRBJ1-2	CAWSPRGYGYTF
TRBV24-1	NA	TRBJ1-1	CATRKEGNTEAFF
TRBV27	many	TRBJ2-3	CASRPGTSSTDTQYF
TRBV7-8	few	TRBJ1-5	CASSFGPFQPQHF
TRBV9	NA	TRBJ1-2	CASSSPHRDLSYGYTF
TRBV28	many	TRBJ2-2	CGVAGVSTGELFF
TRBV25-1	NA	TRBJ2-1	CASTGQGYNEQFF
TRBV20-1	NA	TRBJ1-5	CSAPDQGLNQPQHF
TRBV7-6	NA	TRBJ2-2	CASSLGPRTNTGELFF
TRBV24-1	NA	TRBJ2-1	CATSDSPGVAGGSSYNEQFF
TRBV5-6	NA	TRBJ2-6	CASSSRVSGANVLTF
TRBV6-5	many	TRBJ2-5	CASSYVGYSQETQYF
TRBV6-5	NA	TRBJ1-4	CASSYSSQAGEKLFF
TRBV5-1	NA	TRBJ2-7	CASSAPPDF
TRBV6-6	many	TRBJ2-5	CASSYYPPTDRRETQYF
TRBV29-1	NA	TRBJ2-7	CSVEGASGSSNEQYF
TRBV28	many	TRBJ2-7	CASSSGAGQGLYEQYF
TRBV12-3/TRBV12-4	NA	TRBJ1-1	CASRSSGGGTEAFF
TRBV7-6	many	TRBJ1-2	CASSLTSGQAYINYGYTF
TRBV7-2	NA	TRBJ2-2	CASSPLRAENTGELFF
TRBV11-2	NA	TRBJ2-7	CASRRDRGSYEQYF
TRBV30	few	TRBJ1-1	CAWSQENTEAFF
TRBV27	many	TRBJ2-7	CASRTGTTYEQYF
TRBV3-1	NA	TRBJ1-1	CASSLYSGTEAFF
TRBV7-9	NA	TRBJ1-5	CASSLVDNQPQHF
TRBV9	many	TRBJ2-2	CASSPTQGGSGELFF
TRBV12-3/TRBV12-4	many	TRBJ1-2	CASKGRDGYTF
TRBV7-2	many	TRBJ1-3	CASSLGFSGNTIYF
TRBV5-1	many	TRBJ2-1	CASSFRDGGNNEQFF
TRBV12-3/TRBV12-4	NA	TRBJ1-1	CASRHTGWSGNTEAFF
TRBV29-1	many	TRBJ1-5	CSVVGSFDQPQHF
TRBV12-3/TRBV12-4	many	TRBJ1-5	CASSLARDQPQHF
TRBV20-1	NA	TRBJ2-3	CSARDEGFSRMGTQYF
TRBV11-2	many	TRBJ2-3	CASSLGVTGVGDTQYF
TRBV6-6	few	TRBJ1-5	CASSRRQGRGNQPQHF
TRBV6-5	few	TRBJ2-1	CASSPATVYNEQFF
TRBV20-1	NA	TRBJ1-2	CSARESGQGKFGYTF
TRBV20-1	many	TRBJ1-4	CSARDLGEVRTNEKLFF
TRBV10-3	NA	TRBJ2-7	CAISPAGAYEQYF
TRBV27	NA	TRBJ2-2	CASSPPGLAGGPDTGELFF
TRBV7-2	many	TRBJ1-2	CASSPMTNYGYTF